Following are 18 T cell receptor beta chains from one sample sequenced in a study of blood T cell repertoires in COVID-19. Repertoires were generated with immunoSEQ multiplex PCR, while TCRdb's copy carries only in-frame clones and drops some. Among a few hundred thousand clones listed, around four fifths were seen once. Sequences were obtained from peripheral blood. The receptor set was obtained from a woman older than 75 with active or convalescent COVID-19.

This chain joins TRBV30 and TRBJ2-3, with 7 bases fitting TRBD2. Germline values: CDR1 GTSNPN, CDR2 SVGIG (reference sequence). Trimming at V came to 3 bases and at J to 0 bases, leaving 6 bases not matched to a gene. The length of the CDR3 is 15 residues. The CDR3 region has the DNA TGTGCCTGGAGCCCGAAGCGGGGAAGCACAGATACGCAGTATTTT. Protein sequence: CAWSPKRGSTDTQYF.

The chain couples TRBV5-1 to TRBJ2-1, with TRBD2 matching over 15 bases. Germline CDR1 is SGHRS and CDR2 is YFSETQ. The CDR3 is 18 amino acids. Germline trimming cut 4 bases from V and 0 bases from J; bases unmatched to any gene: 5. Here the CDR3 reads CASSPGTSGRSSYNEQFF. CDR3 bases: TGCGCCAGCAGCCCGGGGACTAGCGGGAGGAGCTCCTACAATGAGCAGTTCTTC.

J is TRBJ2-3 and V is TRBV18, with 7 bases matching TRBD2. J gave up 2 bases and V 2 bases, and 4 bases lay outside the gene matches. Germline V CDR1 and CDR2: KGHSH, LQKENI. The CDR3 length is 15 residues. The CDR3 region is CASSPSAGITDTQYF. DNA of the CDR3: TGTGCCAGCTCACCATCAGCGGGGATCACAGATACGCAGTATTTT.

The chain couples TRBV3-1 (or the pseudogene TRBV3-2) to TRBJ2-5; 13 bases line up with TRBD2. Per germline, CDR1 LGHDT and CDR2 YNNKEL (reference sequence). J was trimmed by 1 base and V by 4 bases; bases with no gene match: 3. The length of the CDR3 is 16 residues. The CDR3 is CASSPRTSGGQETQYF. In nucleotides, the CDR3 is TGTGCCAGCAGCCCCCGGACTAGCGGGGGCCAAGAGACCCAGTACTTC.

CDR3 residues: CASSLQGAYNSPLHF. CDR3 nucleotides: TGTGCCAGCAGCCTCCAGGGTGCCTATAATTCACCCCTCCACTTT. This chain links TRBV3-1 (or the pseudogene TRBV3-2) with TRBJ1-6; D is perhaps TRBD1 (5 bases). Deletions cut 4 bases from V and 2 bases from J, with 9 bases between. This CDR3 contains 15 residues. From germline, CDR1 is LGHDT and CDR2 YNNKEL (reference sequence).

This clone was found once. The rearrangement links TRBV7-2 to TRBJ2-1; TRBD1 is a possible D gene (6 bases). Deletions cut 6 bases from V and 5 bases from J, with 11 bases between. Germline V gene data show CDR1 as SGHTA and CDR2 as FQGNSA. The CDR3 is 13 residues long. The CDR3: CASRRGINNEQFF. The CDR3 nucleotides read TGTGCCAGCAGGAGGGGGATAAACAATGAGCAGTTCTTC.

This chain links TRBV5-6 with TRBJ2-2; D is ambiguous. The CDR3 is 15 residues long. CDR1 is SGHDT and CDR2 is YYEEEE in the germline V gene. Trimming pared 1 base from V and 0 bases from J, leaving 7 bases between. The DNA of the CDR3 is TGTGCCAGCAGCTTGACAGTGTCGAACACCGGGGAGCTGTTTTTT. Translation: CASSLTVSNTGELFF.

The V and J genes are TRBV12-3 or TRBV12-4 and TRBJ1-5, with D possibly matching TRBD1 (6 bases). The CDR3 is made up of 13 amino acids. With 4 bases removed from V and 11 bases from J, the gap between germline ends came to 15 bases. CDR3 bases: TGTGCCAGCAGTTCCGGACAGATCATGACCCAGCATTTT. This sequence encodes CASSSGQIMTQHF.

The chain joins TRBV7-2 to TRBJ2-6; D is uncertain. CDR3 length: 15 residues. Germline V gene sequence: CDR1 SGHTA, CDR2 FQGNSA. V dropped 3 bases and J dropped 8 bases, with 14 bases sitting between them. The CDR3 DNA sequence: TGTGCCAGCAGCTTCGCTTCAGGAACGACCAACGTCCTGACTTTC. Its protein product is CASSFASGTTNVLTF.

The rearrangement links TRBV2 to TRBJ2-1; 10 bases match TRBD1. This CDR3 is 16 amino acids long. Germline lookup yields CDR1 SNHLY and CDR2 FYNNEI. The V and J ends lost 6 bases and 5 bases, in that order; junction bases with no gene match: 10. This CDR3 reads CASRRQGAVSNNEQFF. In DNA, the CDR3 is TGTGCCAGCAGGAGACAGGGGGCCGTAAGCAACAATGAGCAGTTCTTC.

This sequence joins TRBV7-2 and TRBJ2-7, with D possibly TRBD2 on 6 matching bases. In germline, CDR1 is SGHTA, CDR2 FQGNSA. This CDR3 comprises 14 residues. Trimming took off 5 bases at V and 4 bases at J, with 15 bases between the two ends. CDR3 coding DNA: TGTGCCAGCAGCCCGCGTATGGGGACTTACGAGCAGTACTTC. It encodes CASSPRMGTYEQYF.

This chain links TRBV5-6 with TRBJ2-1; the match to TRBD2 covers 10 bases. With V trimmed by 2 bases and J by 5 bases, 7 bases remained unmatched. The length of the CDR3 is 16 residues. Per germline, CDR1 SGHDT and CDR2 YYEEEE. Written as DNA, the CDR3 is TGTGCCAGCAGCTTCTTTACTAGCGGGAAAAACAATGAGCAGTTCTTC. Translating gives CASSFFTSGKNNEQFF. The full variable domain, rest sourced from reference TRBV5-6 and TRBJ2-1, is DAGVTQSPTHLIKTRGQQVTLRCSPKSGHDTVSWYQQALGQGPQFIFQYYEEEERQRGNFPDRFSGHQFPNYSSELNVNALLLGDSALYLCASSFFTSGKNNEQFFGPGTRLTVL.

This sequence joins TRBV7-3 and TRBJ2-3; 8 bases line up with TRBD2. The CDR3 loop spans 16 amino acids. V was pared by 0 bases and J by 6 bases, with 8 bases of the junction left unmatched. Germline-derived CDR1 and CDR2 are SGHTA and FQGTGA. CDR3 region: CASSLTFGGAGDTQYF. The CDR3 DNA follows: TGTGCCAGCAGCTTAACGTTCGGGGGGGCAGGTGATACGCAGTATTTT.

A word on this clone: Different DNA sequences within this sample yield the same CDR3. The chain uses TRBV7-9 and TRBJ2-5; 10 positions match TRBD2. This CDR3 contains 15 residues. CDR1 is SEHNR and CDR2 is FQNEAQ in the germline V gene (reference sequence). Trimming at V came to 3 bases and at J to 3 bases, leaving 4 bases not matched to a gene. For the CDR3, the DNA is TGTGCCAGCAGCTTCTGGCTAGCGGGGGAAGAGACCCAGTACTTC. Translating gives CASSFWLAGEETQYF.

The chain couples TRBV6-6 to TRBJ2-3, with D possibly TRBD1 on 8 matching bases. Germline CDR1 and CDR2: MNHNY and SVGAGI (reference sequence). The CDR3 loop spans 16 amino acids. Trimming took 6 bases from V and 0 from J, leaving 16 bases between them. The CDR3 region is CASRDGQGGSTDTQYF. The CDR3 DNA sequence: TGTGCCAGCAGGGATGGACAGGGAGGGAGCACAGATACGCAGTATTTT.

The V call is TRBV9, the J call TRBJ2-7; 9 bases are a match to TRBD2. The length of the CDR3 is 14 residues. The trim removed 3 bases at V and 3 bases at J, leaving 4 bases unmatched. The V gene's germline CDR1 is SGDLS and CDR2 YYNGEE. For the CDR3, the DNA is TGTGCCAGCAGCGCTGGGACTAGCAGCTACGAGCAGTACTTC. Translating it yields CASSAGTSSYEQYF.

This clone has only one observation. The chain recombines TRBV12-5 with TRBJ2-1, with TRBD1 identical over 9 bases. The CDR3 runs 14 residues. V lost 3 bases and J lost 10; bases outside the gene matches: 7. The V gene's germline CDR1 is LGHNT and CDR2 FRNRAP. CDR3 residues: CASGFRDRVGEQFF. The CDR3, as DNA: TGTGCTAGTGGTTTCCGGGACAGGGTAGGAGAGCAGTTCTTC.

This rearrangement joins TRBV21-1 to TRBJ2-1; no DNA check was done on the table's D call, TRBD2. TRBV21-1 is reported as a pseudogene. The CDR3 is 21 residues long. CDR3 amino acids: CASSILRRGLAEGKAYNEQFF. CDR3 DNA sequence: TGTGCCAGCAGCATTCTGAGGCGGGGACTAGCGGAAGGAAAAGCCTACAATGAGCAGTTCTTC.